This TCR beta chain was captured in a study of PD-L1 blockade in urothelial cancer. Study at large: Men with urothelial cancer arising in the bladder made up about 90% of the roughly 30 patients. Analyses were performed on blood at 3 weeks after treatment start (the second dose) and at 6 weeks. Typically, measured as a median, blood samples had more than 110,000 T cells.

Per patient, between 1 and 8 samples were collected at pretreatment and on-treatment time points. The repertoire was sequenced with immunoSEQ multiplex PCR; TCRdb's copy has only in-frame clones and lacks some. The sample consists of tens of thousands of clones, 86% of them appearing once. The material sequenced was PBMCs, taken around atezolizumab (anti-PD-L1) treatment. This clonotype was sampled from a man aged 50-59 years with urothelial cancer.

The chain's CDR3 is CASRAQENSPLHF. CDR3 DNA: TGTGCCAGCAGGGCACAGGAAAATTCACCCCTCCACTTT. The chain is built from TRBV6-5 and TRBJ1-6; possibly TRBD1 for D (5 bases). V lost 6 bases, J lost 7 bases, and 10 bases lay in between. Germline V lookup: CDR1 MNHEY, CDR2 SVGAGI. The CDR3 totals 13 residues.